Listed here are 32 T cell receptor beta chains from one sample, sequenced in a study of human versus mouse CDR3 diversity and MHC coevolution. Using immunoSEQ multiplex PCR, the repertoire was profiled, and TCRdb retains in-frame clones only, with some absent. The table includes some 60,000 clones, around 94% detected once. Specimen: naive CD4+ T cells from blood. Subset reported: CD45RO-negative CD62L-positive naive CD4 T cells. The origin of the receptors is a person in their sixties in good health.

The chain links TRBV19 to TRBJ1-2, with 7 bases lining up with TRBD1. Trimming at V came to 3 bases and at J to 4 bases, leaving 8 bases not matched to a gene. Germline V CDR1 and CDR2: LNHDA, SQIVND (reference sequence). The CDR3 has 15 amino acids. CDR3 sequence (DNA): TGTGCCAGTAGTATCGGACAGGCTCCTACCTATGGCTACACCTTC. This sequence encodes CASSIGQAPTYGYTF.

The genes are TRBV10-1 and TRBJ2-2; the match to TRBD2 covers 13 bases. Germline V gives CDR1 WNHNN, CDR2 SYGVQD (reference sequence). This CDR3 is 15 amino acids long. Unmatched junction bases numbered 3, after V lost 8 bases and J lost 3 bases. Here the CDR3 reads CASRLAGGDTGELFF. The CDR3 region has the DNA TGCGCCAGCCGACTAGCGGGAGGAGACACCGGGGAGCTGTTTTTT.

The chain joins TRBV6-5 to TRBJ2-3, with TRBD2 as a possible D gene (5 bases). V dropped 6 bases and J dropped 5 bases, with 15 bases sitting between them. From germline, CDR1 is MNHEY and CDR2 SVGAGI. The CDR3 is 14 residues long. For the CDR3, the DNA is TGTGCCAGCAGGGAGGCTGGAGAGGGAGATACGCAGTATTTT. Translating it yields CASREAGEGDTQYF.

A few counts support this clone. The V gene is TRBV6-6, the J gene TRBJ1-2; TRBD1 matches 9 bases. Germline V gives CDR1 MNHNY, CDR2 SVGAGI (reference sequence). This CDR3 is 13 amino acids long. With V trimmed by 7 bases and J by 8 bases, 8 bases remained unmatched. This chain's CDR3 is CASKRDRDVGYTF. DNA for the CDR3: TGTGCCAGCAAGCGGGACAGGGACGTCGGCTACACCTTC.

The chain carries TRBV5-6 and TRBJ1-2; 9 nucleotides match TRBD1. The CDR3 is 14 amino acids. Per germline, CDR1 SGHDT and CDR2 YYEEEE. V dropped 7 bases and J dropped 4; count of bases not matched to a gene: 8. CDR3 nucleotide sequence: TGTGCCAGCGGGGGAAGGGACAGGGCCTATGGCTACACCTTC. Protein: CASGGRDRAYGYTF.

J is TRBJ1-1 and V is TRBV19, with TRBD1 identical over 9 bases. The CDR3 loop spans 16 amino acids. J was trimmed by 0 bases and V by 0 bases; bases with no gene match: 2. The germline V gene encodes CDR1 LNHDA and CDR2 SQIVND (reference sequence). This CDR3 reads CASSIDGTGLNTEAFF. CDR3 coding DNA: TGTGCCAGTAGTATAGATGGGACAGGGTTGAACACTGAAGCTTTCTTT.

The CDR3 spells CASSRWGGLNTGELFF. In DNA form, the CDR3 reads TGCGCCAGCAGCCGTTGGGGGGGGCTTAACACCGGGGAGCTGTTTTTT. The rearrangement uses TRBV4-1 and TRBJ2-2, with a possible D match to TRBD2 (7 bases). The length of the CDR3 is 16 residues. Germline lookup yields CDR1 MGHRA and CDR2 YSYEKL. The ends were cut back, 4 bases at V and 2 bases at J, with 14 bases in the middle.

The CDR3 region has the DNA TGTGCCAGCAGCTCTTCAGGGGAGTGGGGCGTCCTGACTTTC. Its protein is CASSSSGEWGVLTF. The chain recombines TRBV7-2 with TRBJ2-6; D is perhaps TRBD1 (6 bases). Trimming cost V 4 bases and J 12 bases, with 16 bases left between them. The germline CDR1 and CDR2 sequences are SGHTA and FQGNSA. The CDR3 has 14 residues. The variable domain in full, completed from reference TRBV7-2 and TRBJ2-6, reads GAGVSQSPSNKVTEKGKDVELRCDPISGHTALYWYRQSLGQGLEFLIYFQGNSAPDKSGLPSDRFSAERTGGSVSTLTIQRTQQEDSAVYLCASSSSGEWGVLTFGAGSRLTVL.

V and J are TRBV29-1 and TRBJ2-4, with 10 bases identical to TRBD1. CDR1 and CDR2 from the germline V gene are SQVTM and ANQGSEA. Trimming removed 5 bases from V and 8 bases from J; junction bases left unmatched: 9. CDR3 length: 14 residues. Written as DNA, the CDR3 is TGCAGCGTTCTGGGACAGGGGCGGATGGACATTCAGTACTTC. Its translation: CSVLGQGRMDIQYF.

The chain has TRBV5-1 and TRBJ2-7, with 12 bases identical to TRBD2. This CDR3 has 16 amino acids. Per the germline V gene, CDR1 is SGHRS and CDR2 is YFSETQ. After removal of 3 bases from V and 2 bases from J, the junction contained 6 bases not matched to a gene. DNA of the CDR3: TGCGCCAGCAGCTCTCGGACTAGCGGGGCGACCTACGAGCAGTACTTC. It specifies CASSSRTSGATYEQYF.

The sample holds a few counts of this clone. The J gene is TRBJ2-7, the V gene TRBV9, with unresolved D. Per germline, CDR1 SGDLS and CDR2 YYNGEE. The CDR3 is 14 residues long. V lost 0 bases, J lost 6 bases, and 13 bases lay in between. The CDR3 region is CASSVEMRDGEQYF. CDR3 nucleotides: TGTGCCAGCAGCGTAGAGATGCGAGATGGCGAGCAGTACTTC.

The chain carries TRBV9 and TRBJ2-2; TRBD2 matches 11 bases. Looked up from germline, CDR1 is SGDLS and CDR2 is YYNGEE. The CDR3 covers 15 residues. J gave up 5 bases and V 0 bases, and 0 bases lay outside the gene matches. The CDR3 region is CASSVASGRTGELFF. CDR3 DNA sequence: TGTGCCAGCAGCGTAGCTAGCGGGAGGACCGGGGAGCTGTTTTTT.

The V and J genes are TRBV11-3 and TRBJ1-2; D remains unclear. Germline V gives CDR1 SGHNT, CDR2 YENEEA. V dropped 0 bases and J dropped 8 bases, with 7 bases sitting between them. The CDR3 runs 12 residues. The CDR3 coding sequence is TGTGCCAGCAGCTTAGAGGGCGACGGCTACACCTTC. Amino acids: CASSLEGDGYTF.

V is TRBV11-2 and J is TRBJ1-4, with a possible D match to TRBD1 (5 bases). Germline V gene lookup returns CDR1 SGHAT and CDR2 FQNNGV. V was trimmed by 5 bases and J by 7 bases, leaving 14 bases between them. The CDR3 extends over 14 amino acids. The DNA for the CDR3 is TGTGCCAGCAGCCCGGGACTTGGTGGTGAAAAACTGTTTTTT. This gives the protein CASSPGLGGEKLFF.

Note on this clone: Different DNA sequences within this sample yield the same CDR3. V and J are TRBV2 and TRBJ2-1, with 11 bases matching TRBD2. Germline V gives CDR1 SNHLY, CDR2 FYNNEI. The CDR3 extends over 14 amino acids. V gave up 3 bases and J gave up 9 bases; unmatched junction bases: 4. CDR3 region: CASSDSGRVGEQFF. Here the CDR3 DNA reads TGTGCCAGCAGTGATAGCGGGAGGGTCGGTGAGCAGTTCTTC.

The CDR3 spells CASSSSGAEQYF. CDR3 DNA: TGTGCCAGCAGCTCCAGTGGGGCGGAGCAGTACTTC. This rearrangement joins TRBV7-9 to TRBJ2-7, with a tentative D call TRBD1 (5 bases). V shed 4 bases and J shed 7 bases, with 11 bases lying between them. The germline CDR1 and CDR2 sequences are SEHNR and FQNEAQ (reference sequence). The CDR3 is 12 residues long.

V and J are TRBV18 and TRBJ2-1, with a weak D call TRBD2 (6 bases). V lost 6 bases and J 4 bases, leaving 10 bases between the germline ends. The CDR3 totals 13 residues. Germline assignment: CDR1 KGHSH and CDR2 LQKENI. This CDR3 reads CASSPGTYNEQFF. CDR3 DNA sequence: TGTGCCAGCTCCCCAGGGACTTACAATGAGCAGTTCTTC.

This chain joins TRBV7-9 and TRBJ2-1, with D hard to call. This CDR3 region has 13 residues. The germline V gene encodes CDR1 SEHNR and CDR2 FQNEAQ (reference sequence). Trimming left V 1 base short and J 6 bases short, with 7 bases between. CDR3 residues: CASSLVASNEQFF. The CDR3 region has the DNA TGTGCCAGCAGCTTAGTGGCTTCCAATGAGCAGTTCTTC.

The chain joins TRBV7-9 to TRBJ2-3; 13 bases are shared with TRBD2. CDR1 is SEHNR and CDR2 is FQNEAQ in the germline V gene (reference sequence). With 5 bases clipped from V and 2 bases from J, the junction kept 10 bases outside the gene matches. The CDR3 covers 18 residues. For the CDR3, the DNA is TGTGCCAGCAGCGGACTAGCGGGGGACCTCTATACCACAGATACGCAGTATTTT. Protein sequence: CASSGLAGDLYTTDTQYF.

This sequence joins TRBV7-7 and TRBJ2-2; D perhaps matches TRBD1 (5 bases). The CDR3 totals 18 residues. CDR1 and CDR2 (germline): SSHAT, FNYEAQ (reference sequence). Deletions cut 0 bases from V and 1 base from J, with 15 bases between. CDR3 loop: CASSLAGGGARNTGELFF. The CDR3, as DNA: TGTGCCAGCAGCTTAGCGGGCGGTGGGGCTAGGAACACCGGGGAGCTGTTTTTT.

This clone occurred once. The J gene is TRBJ2-3, the V gene TRBV6-5; D is perhaps TRBD2 (5 bases). The CDR3 sequence is 14 residues long. The V gene's germline CDR1 is MNHEY and CDR2 SVGAGI. Trimming removed 6 bases at V and 6 bases at J, with 16 bases between. The CDR3 loop is CASRPTGRWDTQYF. CDR3 nucleotide sequence: TGTGCCAGCAGGCCCACGGGGAGATGGGATACGCAGTATTTT.

The chain carries TRBV2 and TRBJ2-1, with D perhaps TRBD2 (7 bases). The CDR3 is 12 amino acids. Trimming took 4 bases from V and 15 from J, leaving 16 bases between them. The germline gives CDR1 SNHLY, CDR2 FYNNEI. CDR3 sequence (DNA): TGTGCCAGCAGTGTCGGGTCGGGGGGCGCGTTCTTC. Translating it yields CASSVGSGGAFF.

The rearrangement uses TRBV5-1 and TRBJ2-2; TRBD2 aligns across 10 bases. V lost 3 bases and J lost 4; bases outside the gene matches: 3. Looked up from germline, CDR1 is SGHRS and CDR2 is YFSETQ. The CDR3 contains 15 residues. The CDR3 DNA reads TGCGCCAGCAGCTCCCCTAGCGGGAGCACCGGGGAGCTGTTTTTT. This translates into CASSSPSGSTGELFF.

V usage is TRBV5-1 and J usage is TRBJ2-2; 10 positions agree with TRBD2. The CDR3 is 16 amino acids. CDR1 and CDR2 from the germline V gene are SGHRS and YFSETQ. The ends lost 0 bases at V and 5 bases at J; junction bases unmatched: 4. CDR3: CASSLAPAGGTGELFF. The DNA for the CDR3 is TGCGCCAGCAGCTTGGCCCCAGCGGGAGGGACCGGGGAGCTGTTTTTT.

The V gene is TRBV5-4, the J gene TRBJ2-1; 11 bases map to TRBD2. Germline CDR1 and CDR2: SGHNT and YYREEE (reference sequence). Losses at the gene ends were 1 base for V and 8 bases for J; bases not matched to a gene: 2. The length of the CDR3 is 14 residues. This CDR3 is CASSLTSGSDEQFF. CDR3 nucleotide sequence: TGTGCCAGCAGCTTGACTAGCGGGAGCGATGAGCAGTTCTTC.

The CDR3 DNA reads as TGTGCCACCAGCAGAGTGCCAGGGGCTAGCGGTTACAATGAGCAGTTCTTC. It is translated as CATSRVPGASGYNEQFF. V usage is TRBV15 and J usage is TRBJ2-1; the D gene is possibly TRBD2 (7 bases). V lost 1 base and J lost 4, with 17 bases in between. The CDR3 length is 17 residues. Germline lookup yields CDR1 LNHNV and CDR2 YYDKDF (reference sequence).

The genes are TRBV6-1 and TRBJ1-4; D is ambiguous. The CDR3 runs to 13 residues. V lost 5 bases and J lost 4, with 8 bases in between. The germline V gene has CDR1 MNHNS and CDR2 SASEGT. The CDR3 is CASSPLLNEKLFF. The CDR3 DNA is TGTGCCAGCAGTCCCCTCCTTAATGAAAAACTGTTTTTT.

Comments on this clone: Different DNA sequences within this sample yield the same CDR3. This chain connects TRBV2 to TRBJ2-3; D is unclear. The germline V and J ends were trimmed by 2 bases and 3 bases, with 6 bases remaining between them. Germline CDR1 SNHLY, CDR2 FYNNEI. This CDR3 is built from 13 residues. The CDR3 loop is CASSEMRTDTQYF. The CDR3 bases are TGTGCCAGCAGTGAAATGAGAACAGATACGCAGTATTTT.

The rearrangement uses TRBV7-3 and TRBJ2-2; 7 nucleotides agree with TRBD2. Looked up from germline, CDR1 is SGHTA and CDR2 is FQGTGA. V lost 1 base, J lost 5 bases, and 13 bases stayed unmatched. CDR3 length: 18 amino acids. The chain's CDR3 is CASSLRGPGLGGTGELFF. The DNA of the CDR3 is TGTGCCAGCAGCTTAAGAGGGCCAGGACTAGGAGGGACCGGGGAGCTGTTTTTT.

The J gene is TRBJ2-1, the V gene TRBV2, with 11 bases matching TRBD2. The germline V gene encodes CDR1 SNHLY and CDR2 FYNNEI. Trimming took 6 bases from V and 5 from J; bases not matched to a gene: 6. The CDR3 is 15 residues long. The CDR3 region has the DNA TGTGCCAGCAGCAGGACTAGCGGGCAAAACAATGAGCAGTTCTTC. This sequence encodes CASSRTSGQNNEQFF. Supplemented by reference TRBV2 and TRBJ2-1, the full variable domain reads EPEVTQTPSHQVTQMGQEVILRCVPISNHLYFYWYRQILGQKVEFLVSFYNNEISEKSEIFDDQFSVERPDGSNFTLKIRSTKLEDSAMYFCASSRTSGQNNEQFFGPGTRLTVL.

In its sample, this clone was seen a few times. The rearrangement uses TRBV5-3 and TRBJ1-4; tentatively, D is TRBD1 (6 bases). TRBV5-3 is treated as an ORF (open reading frame) with a function not yet certain. The V end was cut by 10 bases, the J end by 5 bases, with 15 bases between. This CDR3 spans 13 amino acids. The CDR3, as DNA: TGTGCCGGGGTAGACAGGAGGAATGAAAAACTGTTTTTT. Its protein product is CAGVDRRNEKLFF.

The V call is TRBV5-1, the J call TRBJ2-3; 7 nucleotides agree with TRBD2. This CDR3 spans 15 amino acids. CDR1 is SGHRS, CDR2 YFSETQ, per germline. The junction had 9 bases not matched to a gene; V was cut back by 4 bases and J by 4 bases. The CDR3 protein is CASSPEGLAADTQYF. CDR3 nucleotide sequence: TGCGCCAGCAGCCCGGAGGGGCTAGCGGCAGATACGCAGTATTTT.